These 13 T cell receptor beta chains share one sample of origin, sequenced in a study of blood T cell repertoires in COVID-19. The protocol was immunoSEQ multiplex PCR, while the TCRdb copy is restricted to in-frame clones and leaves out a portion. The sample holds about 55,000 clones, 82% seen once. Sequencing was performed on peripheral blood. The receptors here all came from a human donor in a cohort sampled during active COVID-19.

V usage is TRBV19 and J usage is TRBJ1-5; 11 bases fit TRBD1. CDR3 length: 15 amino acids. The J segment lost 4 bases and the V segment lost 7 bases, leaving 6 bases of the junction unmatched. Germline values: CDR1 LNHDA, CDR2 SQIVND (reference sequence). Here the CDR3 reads CASKDGTGGNQPQHF. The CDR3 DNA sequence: TGTGCCAGTAAGGATGGGACAGGGGGAAATCAGCCCCAGCATTTT.

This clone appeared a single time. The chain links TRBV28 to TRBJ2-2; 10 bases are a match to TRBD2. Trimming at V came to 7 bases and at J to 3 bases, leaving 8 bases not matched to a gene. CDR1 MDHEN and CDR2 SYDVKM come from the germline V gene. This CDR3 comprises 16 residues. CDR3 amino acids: CASTGSGRRDTGELFF. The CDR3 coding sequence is TGTGCCAGCACCGGTAGCGGGAGGCGGGACACCGGGGAGCTGTTTTTT. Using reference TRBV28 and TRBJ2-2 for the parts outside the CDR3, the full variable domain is DVKVTQSSRYLVKRTGEKVFLECVQDMDHENMFWYRQDPGLGLRLIYFSYDVKMKEKGDIPEGYSVSREKKERFSLILESASTNQTSMYLCASTGSGRRDTGELFFGEGSRLTVL.

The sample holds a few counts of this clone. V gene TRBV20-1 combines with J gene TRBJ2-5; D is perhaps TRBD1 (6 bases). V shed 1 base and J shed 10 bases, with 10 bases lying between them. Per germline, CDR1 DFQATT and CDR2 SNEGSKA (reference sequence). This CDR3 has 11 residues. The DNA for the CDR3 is TGCAGTGCTAGAGTCAGGGGTGACCAGTACTTC. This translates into CSARVRGDQYF.

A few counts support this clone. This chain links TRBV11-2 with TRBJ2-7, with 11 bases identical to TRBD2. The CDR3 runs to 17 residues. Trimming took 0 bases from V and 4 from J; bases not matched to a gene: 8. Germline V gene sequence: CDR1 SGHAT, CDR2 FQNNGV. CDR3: CASSLDPSSGGSYEQYF. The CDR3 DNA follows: TGTGCCAGCAGCTTAGATCCTTCTAGCGGGGGGAGTTACGAGCAGTACTTC.

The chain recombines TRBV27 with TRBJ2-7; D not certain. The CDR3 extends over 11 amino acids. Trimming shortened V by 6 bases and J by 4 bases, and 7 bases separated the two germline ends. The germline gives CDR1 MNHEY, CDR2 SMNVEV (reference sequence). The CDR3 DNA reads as TGTGCCAGCAGCGACTTGTACGAGCAGTACTTC. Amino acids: CASSDLYEQYF.

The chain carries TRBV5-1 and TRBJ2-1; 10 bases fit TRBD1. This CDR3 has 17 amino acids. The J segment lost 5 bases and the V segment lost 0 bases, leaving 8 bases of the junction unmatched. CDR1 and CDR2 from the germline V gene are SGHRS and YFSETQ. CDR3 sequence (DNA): TGCGCCAGCAGCTTGGGACAGGGGGCCCAAAGCCACAATGAGCAGTTCTTC. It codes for CASSLGQGAQSHNEQFF.

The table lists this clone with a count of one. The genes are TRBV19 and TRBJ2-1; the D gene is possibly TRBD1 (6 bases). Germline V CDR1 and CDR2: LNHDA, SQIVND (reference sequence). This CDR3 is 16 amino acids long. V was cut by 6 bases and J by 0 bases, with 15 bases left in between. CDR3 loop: CASSTKGGSSYNEQFF. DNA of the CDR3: TGTGCCAGTAGCACTAAAGGGGGAAGCTCCTACAATGAGCAGTTCTTC.

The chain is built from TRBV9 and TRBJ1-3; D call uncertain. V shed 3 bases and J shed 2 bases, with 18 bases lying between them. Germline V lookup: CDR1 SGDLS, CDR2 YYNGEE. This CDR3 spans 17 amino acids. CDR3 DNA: TGTGCCAGCAGCGCAACTCCCTTGGAGGTAACTGGAAACACCATATATTTT. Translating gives CASSATPLEVTGNTIYF.

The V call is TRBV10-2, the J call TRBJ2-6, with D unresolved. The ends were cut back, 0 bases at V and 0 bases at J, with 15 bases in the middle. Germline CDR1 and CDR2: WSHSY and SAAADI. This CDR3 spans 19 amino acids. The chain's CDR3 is CASSESRRVPSSGANVLTF. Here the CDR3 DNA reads TGCGCCAGCAGTGAGTCGAGGAGAGTACCAAGCTCTGGGGCCAACGTCCTGACTTTC.

CDR3 DNA: TGTGCCAGTAGCCCAGGGCGGGGTAATGAAAAACTGTTTTTT. Residues: CASSPGRGNEKLFF. The chain employs TRBV19 and TRBJ1-4, with a possible D match to TRBD1 (5 bases). The CDR3 has 14 residues. Germline lookup yields CDR1 LNHDA and CDR2 SQIVND (reference sequence). The germline V and J ends were trimmed by 6 bases and 4 bases, with 12 bases remaining between them.

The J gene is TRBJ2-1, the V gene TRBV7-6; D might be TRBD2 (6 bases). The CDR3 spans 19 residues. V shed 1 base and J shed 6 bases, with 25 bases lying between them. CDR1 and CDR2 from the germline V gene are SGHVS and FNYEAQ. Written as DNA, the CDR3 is TGTGCCAGCAGCTTAGGGGTGAAGTCTAGCGTTTCTCCGTCCAATGAGCAGTTCTTC. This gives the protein CASSLGVKSSVSPSNEQFF. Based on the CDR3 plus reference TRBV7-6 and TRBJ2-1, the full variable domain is GAGVSQSPRYKVTKRGQDVALRCDPISGHVSLYWYRQALGQGPEFLTYFNYEAQQDKSGLPNDRFSAERPEGSISTLTIQRTEQRDSAMYRCASSLGVKSSVSPSNEQFFGPGTRLTVL.

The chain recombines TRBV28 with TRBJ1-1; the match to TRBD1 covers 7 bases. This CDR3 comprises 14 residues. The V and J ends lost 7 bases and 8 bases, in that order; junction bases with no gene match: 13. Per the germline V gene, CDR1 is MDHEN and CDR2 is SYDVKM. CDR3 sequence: CASNRQGSLREAFF. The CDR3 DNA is TGTGCCAGCAACCGACAGGGTTCTTTAAGGGAAGCTTTCTTT.

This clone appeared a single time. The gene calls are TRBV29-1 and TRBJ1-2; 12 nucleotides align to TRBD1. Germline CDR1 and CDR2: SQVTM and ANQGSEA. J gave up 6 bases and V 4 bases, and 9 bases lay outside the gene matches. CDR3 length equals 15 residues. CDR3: CSVAGTGGFRDGYTF. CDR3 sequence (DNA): TGCAGCGTTGCCGGGACAGGGGGCTTTCGGGATGGCTACACCTTC.